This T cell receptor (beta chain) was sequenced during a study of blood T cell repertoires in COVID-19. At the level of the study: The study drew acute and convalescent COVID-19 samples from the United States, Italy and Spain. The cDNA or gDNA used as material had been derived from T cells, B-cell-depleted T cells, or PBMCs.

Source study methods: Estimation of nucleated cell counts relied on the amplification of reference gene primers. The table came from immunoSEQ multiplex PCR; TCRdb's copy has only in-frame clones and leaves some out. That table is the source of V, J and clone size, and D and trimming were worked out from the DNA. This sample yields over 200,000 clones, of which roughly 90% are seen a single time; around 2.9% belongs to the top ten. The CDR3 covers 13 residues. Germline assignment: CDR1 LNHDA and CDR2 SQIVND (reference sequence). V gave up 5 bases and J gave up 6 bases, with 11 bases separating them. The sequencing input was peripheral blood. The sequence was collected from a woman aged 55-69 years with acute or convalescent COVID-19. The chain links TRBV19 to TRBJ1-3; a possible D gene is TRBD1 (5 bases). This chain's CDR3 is CASSPTGVNTIYF. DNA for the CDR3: TGTGCCAGTAGTCCTACAGGAGTAAACACCATATATTTT.